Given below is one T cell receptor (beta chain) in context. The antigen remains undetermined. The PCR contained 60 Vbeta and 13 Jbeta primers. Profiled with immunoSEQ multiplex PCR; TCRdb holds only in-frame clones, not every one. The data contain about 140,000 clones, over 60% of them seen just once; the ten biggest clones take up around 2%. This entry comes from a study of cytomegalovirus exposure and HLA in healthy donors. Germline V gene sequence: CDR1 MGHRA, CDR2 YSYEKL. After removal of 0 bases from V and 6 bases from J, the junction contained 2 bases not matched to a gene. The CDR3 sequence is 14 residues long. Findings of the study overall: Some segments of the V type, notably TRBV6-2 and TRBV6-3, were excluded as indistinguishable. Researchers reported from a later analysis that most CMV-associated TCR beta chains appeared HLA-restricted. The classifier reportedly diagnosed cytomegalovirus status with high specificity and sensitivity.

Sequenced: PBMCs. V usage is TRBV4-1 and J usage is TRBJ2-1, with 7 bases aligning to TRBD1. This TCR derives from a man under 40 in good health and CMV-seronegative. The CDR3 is CASSQDAGGNEQFF. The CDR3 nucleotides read TGCGCCAGCAGCCAAGATGCAGGGGGCAATGAGCAGTTCTTC.